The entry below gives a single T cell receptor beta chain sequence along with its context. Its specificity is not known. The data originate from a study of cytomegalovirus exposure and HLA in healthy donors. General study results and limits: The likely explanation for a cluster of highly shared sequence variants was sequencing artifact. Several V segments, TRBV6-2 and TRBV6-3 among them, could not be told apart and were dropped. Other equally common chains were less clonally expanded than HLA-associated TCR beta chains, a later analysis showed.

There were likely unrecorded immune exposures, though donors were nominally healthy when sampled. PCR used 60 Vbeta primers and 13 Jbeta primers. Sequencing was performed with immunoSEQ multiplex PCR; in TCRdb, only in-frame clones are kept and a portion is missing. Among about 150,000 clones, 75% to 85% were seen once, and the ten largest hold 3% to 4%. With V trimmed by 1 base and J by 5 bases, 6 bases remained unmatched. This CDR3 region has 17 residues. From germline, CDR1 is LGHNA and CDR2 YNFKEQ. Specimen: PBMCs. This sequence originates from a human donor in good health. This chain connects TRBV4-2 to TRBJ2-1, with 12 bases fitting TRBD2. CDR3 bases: TGTGCCAGCAGCCAAGCGGGGGGACTAGCGGGCGACAATGAGCAGTTCTTC. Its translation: CASSQAGGLAGDNEQFF.